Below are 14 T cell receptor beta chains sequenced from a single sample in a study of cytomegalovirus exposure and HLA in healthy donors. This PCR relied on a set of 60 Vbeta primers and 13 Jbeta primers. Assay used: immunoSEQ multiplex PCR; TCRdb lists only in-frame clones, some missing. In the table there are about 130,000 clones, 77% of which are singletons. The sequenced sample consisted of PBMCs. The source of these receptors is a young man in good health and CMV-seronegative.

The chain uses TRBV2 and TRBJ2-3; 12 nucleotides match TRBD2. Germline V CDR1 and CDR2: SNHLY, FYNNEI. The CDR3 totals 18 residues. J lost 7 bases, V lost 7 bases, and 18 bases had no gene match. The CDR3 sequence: CASTPRPLLAGGSHTQYF. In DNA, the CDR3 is TGTGCCAGCACCCCCCGCCCCCTCCTAGCGGGAGGGTCACATACGCAGTATTTT.

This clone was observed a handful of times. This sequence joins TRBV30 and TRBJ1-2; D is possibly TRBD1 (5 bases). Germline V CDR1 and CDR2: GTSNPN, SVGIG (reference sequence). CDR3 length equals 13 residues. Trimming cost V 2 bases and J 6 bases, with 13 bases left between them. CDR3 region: CAWSPRGFDGYTF. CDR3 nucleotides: TGTGCCTGGAGTCCCCGGGGGTTCGATGGCTACACCTTC.

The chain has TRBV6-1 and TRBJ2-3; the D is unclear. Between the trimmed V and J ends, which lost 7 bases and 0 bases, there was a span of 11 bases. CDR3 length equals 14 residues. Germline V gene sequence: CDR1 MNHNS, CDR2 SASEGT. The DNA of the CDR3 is TGTGCCAGCACACTATTGGGTAGCACAGATACGCAGTATTTT. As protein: CASTLLGSTDTQYF.

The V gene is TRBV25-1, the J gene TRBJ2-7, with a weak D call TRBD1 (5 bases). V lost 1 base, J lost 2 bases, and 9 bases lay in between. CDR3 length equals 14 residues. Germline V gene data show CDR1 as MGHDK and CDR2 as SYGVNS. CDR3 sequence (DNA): TGTGCCAGCAGTGAATGGACACCCCCCTACGAGCAGTACTTC. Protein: CASSEWTPPYEQYF.

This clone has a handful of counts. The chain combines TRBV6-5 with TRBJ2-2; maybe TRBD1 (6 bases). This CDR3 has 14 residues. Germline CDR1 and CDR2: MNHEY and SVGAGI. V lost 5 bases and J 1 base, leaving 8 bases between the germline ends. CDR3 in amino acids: CASSADRNTGELFF. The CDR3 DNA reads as TGTGCCAGCAGTGCGGACAGGAACACCGGGGAGCTGTTTTTT.

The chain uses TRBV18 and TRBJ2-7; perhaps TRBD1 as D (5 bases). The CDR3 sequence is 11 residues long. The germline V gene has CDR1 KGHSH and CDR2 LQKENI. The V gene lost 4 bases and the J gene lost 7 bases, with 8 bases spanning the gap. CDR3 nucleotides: TGTGCCAGCTCACAAACAGGTGAGCAGTACTTC. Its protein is CASSQTGEQYF. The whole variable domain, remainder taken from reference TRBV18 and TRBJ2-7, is NAGVMQNPRHLVRRRGQEARLRCSPMKGHSHVYWYRQLPEEGLKFMVYLQKENIIDESGMPKERFSAEFPKEGPSILRIQQVVRGDSAAYFCASSQTGEQYFGPGTRLTVT.

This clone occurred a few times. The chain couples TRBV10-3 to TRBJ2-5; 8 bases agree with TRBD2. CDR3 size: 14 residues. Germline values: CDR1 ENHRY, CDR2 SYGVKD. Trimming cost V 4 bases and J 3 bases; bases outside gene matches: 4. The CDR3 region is CAISAAGGEETQYF. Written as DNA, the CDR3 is TGTGCCATCAGTGCGGCCGGGGGGGAAGAGACCCAGTACTTC.

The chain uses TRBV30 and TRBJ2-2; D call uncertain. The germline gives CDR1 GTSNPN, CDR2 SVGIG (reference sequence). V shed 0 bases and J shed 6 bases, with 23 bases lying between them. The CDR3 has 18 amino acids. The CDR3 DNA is TGTGCCTGGAGTGTACGCCGTAGAACCTCGATCCGGTCCGGGGAGCTGTTTTTT. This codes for CAWSVRRRTSIRSGELFF.

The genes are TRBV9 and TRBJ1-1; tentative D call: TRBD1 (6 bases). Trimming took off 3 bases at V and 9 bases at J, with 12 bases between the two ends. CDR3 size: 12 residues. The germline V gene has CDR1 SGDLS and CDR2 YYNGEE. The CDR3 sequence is CASSAWTEKAFF. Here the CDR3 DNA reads TGTGCCAGCAGCGCTTGGACAGAAAAAGCTTTCTTT.

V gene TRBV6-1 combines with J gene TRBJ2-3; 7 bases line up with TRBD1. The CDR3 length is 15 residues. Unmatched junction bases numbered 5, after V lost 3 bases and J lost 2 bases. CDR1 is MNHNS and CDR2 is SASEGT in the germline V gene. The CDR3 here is CASSDPGQLTDTQYF. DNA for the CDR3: TGTGCCAGCAGTGACCCGGGACAGCTCACAGATACGCAGTATTTT.

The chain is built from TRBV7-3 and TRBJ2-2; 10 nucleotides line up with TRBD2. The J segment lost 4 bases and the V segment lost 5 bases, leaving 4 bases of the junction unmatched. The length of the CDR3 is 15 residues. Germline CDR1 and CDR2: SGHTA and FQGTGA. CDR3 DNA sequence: TGTGCCAGCAGCACATCTAGCGGGGGCACCGGGGAGCTGTTTTTT. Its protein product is CASSTSSGGTGELFF.

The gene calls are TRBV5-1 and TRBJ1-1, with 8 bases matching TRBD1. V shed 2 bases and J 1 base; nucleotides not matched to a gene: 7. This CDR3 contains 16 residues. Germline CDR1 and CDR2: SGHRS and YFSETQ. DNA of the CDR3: TGCGCCAGCAGCTTTGCGACAGGGGTTTCGAACACTGAAGCTTTCTTT. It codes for CASSFATGVSNTEAFF.

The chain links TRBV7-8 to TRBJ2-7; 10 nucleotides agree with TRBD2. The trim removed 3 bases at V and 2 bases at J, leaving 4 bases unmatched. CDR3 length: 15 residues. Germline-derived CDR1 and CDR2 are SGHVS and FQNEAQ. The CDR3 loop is CASSFTSGIPYEQYF. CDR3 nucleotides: TGTGCCAGCAGCTTCACTAGCGGGATCCCCTACGAGCAGTACTTC.

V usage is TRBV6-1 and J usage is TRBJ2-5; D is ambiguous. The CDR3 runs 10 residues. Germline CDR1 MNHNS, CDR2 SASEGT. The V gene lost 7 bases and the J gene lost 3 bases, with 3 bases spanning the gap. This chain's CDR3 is CASTEETQYF. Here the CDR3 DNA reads TGTGCCAGCACAGAAGAGACCCAGTACTTC.